Listed below are T cell receptor beta chains from one sample, sequenced in a study of vaccination effects on CD4 cells after COVID-19. Method: immunoSEQ multiplex PCR; TCRdb's copy keeps in-frame clones and lacks some. This table has 30,000 to 35,000 clones, around four fifths appearing once. The antigens of these receptors remain unknown. This specimen consisted of CD4+ T cells from PBMCs cultured with HCoV-OC43 spike peptides, obtained before COVID-19 vaccination. These receptors were collected from a human donor who received a COVID-19 vaccine. Both conserved end residues are part of each CDR3. Fields, in order: clone size, V gene, D gene, CDR3 protein. The D gene is left open where the match is weak. The size entry is marked missing in some rows and otherwise reads once, few, many or a size class.

abundance: -
v_gene: TRBV9
d_gene: -
CDR3aa: CASSNRGTGELFF

abundance: -
v_gene: TRBV5-1
d_gene: TRBD2
CDR3aa: CASSLTSGYQLISYEQYF

abundance: -
v_gene: TRBV18
d_gene: -
CDR3aa: CASSYRVGTEAFF

abundance: -
v_gene: TRBV2
d_gene: -
CDR3aa: CASSPTAYGYTF

abundance: few
v_gene: TRBV28
d_gene: -
CDR3aa: CASLKGRALYGYTF

abundance: few
v_gene: TRBV7-9
d_gene: -
CDR3aa: CASSSQGRDEQYF

abundance: -
v_gene: TRBV30
d_gene: -
CDR3aa: CALDGYTF

abundance: -
v_gene: TRBV7-6
d_gene: -
CDR3aa: CASGLLARDLYNEQFF

abundance: -
v_gene: TRBV19
d_gene: TRBD2
CDR3aa: CASSTLASSSYEQYF

abundance: -
v_gene: TRBV18
d_gene: TRBD1
CDR3aa: CASSPARQGAEEKLFF

abundance: -
v_gene: TRBV4-1
d_gene: TRBD2
CDR3aa: CASSQPLAGAYNEQFF

abundance: -
v_gene: TRBV15
d_gene: -
CDR3aa: CATSREGLTFDGYTF

abundance: -
v_gene: TRBV5-4
d_gene: -
CDR3aa: CASSLVVDSPLHF

abundance: -
v_gene: TRBV28
d_gene: TRBD1
CDR3aa: CASSLNEGAEFF

abundance: -
v_gene: TRBV19
d_gene: TRBD2
CDR3aa: CASSIDRNSGSKRGTDTQYF

abundance: -
v_gene: TRBV18
d_gene: -
CDR3aa: CASSPRDLDQFF

abundance: -
v_gene: TRBV10-2
d_gene: -
CDR3aa: CASSVELNQPQHF

abundance: -
v_gene: TRBV19
d_gene: -
CDR3aa: CASSTETGTHEQYF

abundance: -
v_gene: TRBV3-1/TRBV3-2
d_gene: -
CDR3aa: CASSQVGQGTEAFF

abundance: -
v_gene: TRBV6-5
d_gene: -
CDR3aa: CASSARDSNQPQHF

abundance: -
v_gene: TRBV15
d_gene: -
CDR3aa: CATSRLGGAGQPQHF

abundance: -
v_gene: TRBV19
d_gene: -
CDR3aa: CASSMSEGFREQFF

abundance: -
v_gene: TRBV4-2
d_gene: -
CDR3aa: CASSQGGRTHHPALHF

abundance: -
v_gene: TRBV5-6
d_gene: -
CDR3aa: CASSLRQGGRNEQYF

abundance: -
v_gene: TRBV15
d_gene: TRBD2
CDR3aa: CATSRGGLAEETQYF

abundance: -
v_gene: TRBV18
d_gene: TRBD2
CDR3aa: CASSPSAGVGEQFF

abundance: -
v_gene: TRBV2
d_gene: -
CDR3aa: CASRRGGAEETQYF

abundance: many
v_gene: TRBV6-5
d_gene: -
CDR3aa: CASSLGTANNSPLHF

abundance: -
v_gene: TRBV9
d_gene: -
CDR3aa: CASSTGFRDGYTF

abundance: -
v_gene: TRBV5-6
d_gene: -
CDR3aa: CASSLRLLSGANVLTF

abundance: -
v_gene: TRBV7-2
d_gene: -
CDR3aa: CASSSGVSTEAFF

abundance: -
v_gene: TRBV18
d_gene: TRBD1
CDR3aa: CASSPGQENTEAFF

abundance: -
v_gene: TRBV19
d_gene: TRBD1
CDR3aa: CASSARTGLSGYTF

abundance: few
v_gene: TRBV10-2
d_gene: -
CDR3aa: CASSPGTNYGYTF

abundance: -
v_gene: TRBV4-2
d_gene: -
CDR3aa: CASSQARGMRVRDQPQHF

abundance: -
v_gene: TRBV7-9
d_gene: TRBD2
CDR3aa: CASSRLAGEETQYF

abundance: -
v_gene: TRBV28
d_gene: -
CDR3aa: CASSWYSSGNTIYF

abundance: -
v_gene: TRBV5-1
d_gene: -
CDR3aa: CASSPQLAGKHNEQFF

abundance: -
v_gene: TRBV11-2
d_gene: TRBD1
CDR3aa: CASSFGQGAAEAFF

abundance: -
v_gene: TRBV5-4
d_gene: -
CDR3aa: CASSRTSGSGELFF

abundance: -
v_gene: TRBV12-5
d_gene: -
CDR3aa: CASGFGETQYF

abundance: -
v_gene: TRBV5-1
d_gene: -
CDR3aa: CASSLGQVTTGELFF

abundance: -
v_gene: TRBV28
d_gene: -
CDR3aa: CASSLKWGEQYF

abundance: once
v_gene: TRBV6-5
d_gene: -
CDR3aa: CASTDRREQYF

abundance: -
v_gene: TRBV19
d_gene: -
CDR3aa: CASSGQSLLGTEAFF

abundance: -
v_gene: TRBV19
d_gene: -
CDR3aa: CASSTRFNTEAFF

abundance: few
v_gene: TRBV6-5
d_gene: -
CDR3aa: CASSYRSNQPQHF

abundance: -
v_gene: TRBV5-4
d_gene: TRBD2
CDR3aa: CASSLGGGGSYNEQFF

abundance: -
v_gene: TRBV6-5
d_gene: -
CDR3aa: CASSYSPNQPQHF

abundance: -
v_gene: TRBV5-1
d_gene: -
CDR3aa: CASSLQGNSNQPQHF